The following is a T cell receptor (beta chain) sequence with its context. The CDR3 spans 16 residues. Germline V gene lookup returns CDR1 SGHTA and CDR2 FQGNSA. V was clipped by 2 bases and J by 0 bases, with 14 bases between them. The data are from a study of T cell changes during pregnancy in multiple sclerosis. Libraries were prepared by immunoSEQ multiplex PCR; TCRdb keeps only in-frame clonotypes and omits some of them. The repertoire has over 50,000 clones, about 87% of them found once; the top ten carry roughly 0.9%. The source was peripheral blood, collected in the first trimester of pregnancy. This clonotype was obtained from a female donor in good health, enrolled as a control in a pregnancy study. This chain uses TRBV7-2 with TRBJ2-7; maybe TRBD1 (6 bases). This CDR3 reads CASSLSAGAYSYEQYF. In DNA, the CDR3 is TGTGCCAGCAGCTTATCGGCAGGGGCCTACTCCTACGAGCAGTACTTC. Using reference TRBV7-2 and TRBJ2-7 for the parts outside the CDR3, the full variable domain is GAGVSQSPSNKVTEKGKDVELRCDPISGHTALYWYRQSLGQGLEFLIYFQGNSAPDKSGLPSDRFSAERTGGSVSTLTIQRTQQEDSAVYLCASSLSAGAYSYEQYFGPGTRLTVT.